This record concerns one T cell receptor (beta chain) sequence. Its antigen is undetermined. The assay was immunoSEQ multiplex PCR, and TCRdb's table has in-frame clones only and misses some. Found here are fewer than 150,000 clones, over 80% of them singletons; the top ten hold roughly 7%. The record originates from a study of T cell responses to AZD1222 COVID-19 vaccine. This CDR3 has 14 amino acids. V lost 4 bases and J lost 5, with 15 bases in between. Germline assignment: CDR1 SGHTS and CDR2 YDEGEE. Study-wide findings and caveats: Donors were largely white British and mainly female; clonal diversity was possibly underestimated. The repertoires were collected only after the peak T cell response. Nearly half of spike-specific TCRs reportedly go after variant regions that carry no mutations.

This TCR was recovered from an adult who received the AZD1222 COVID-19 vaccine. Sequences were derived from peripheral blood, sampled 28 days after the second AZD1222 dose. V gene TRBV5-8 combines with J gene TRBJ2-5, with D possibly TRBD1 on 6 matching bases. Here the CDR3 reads CASSLTGTRETQYF. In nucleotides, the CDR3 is TGTGCCAGCAGCCTAACCGGGACACGGGAGACCCAGTACTTC.